The 10 T cell receptor beta chains in this list originate from one sample, sequenced in a study of T cell responses to AZD1222 COVID-19 vaccine. The repertoire was sequenced with immunoSEQ multiplex PCR; TCRdb's copy has only in-frame clones and lacks some. The sample contains under 200,000 clones, around 92% of which appear only once. This material consisted of peripheral blood, taken 28 days after the second AZD1222 dose. These TCRs come from an adult who received the AZD1222 COVID-19 vaccine.

With regard to this clone: A junction end diverges from the germline sequence, so it may reflect a read error. This chain links TRBV6-5 with TRBJ1-5; 8 bases fit TRBD1. The length of the CDR3 is 12 residues. Germline CDR1 reads MNHEY; CDR2 reads SVGAGI. CDR3 region: CASRRGQGGPHW. CDR3 in DNA: TGTGCCAGCAGGAGAGGACAGGGAGGACCACATTGG.

The V and J genes are TRBV2 and TRBJ1-1; 9 bases are a match to TRBD1. The V and J ends lost 7 bases and 3 bases, in that order; junction bases with no gene match: 9. The CDR3 is 15 amino acids. Germline V gives CDR1 SNHLY, CDR2 FYNNEI. Here the CDR3 reads CASTRRDREDTEAFF. The DNA of the CDR3 is TGTGCCAGCACCCGAAGGGACAGGGAGGACACTGAAGCTTTCTTT. The full variable domain, completed using reference TRBV2 and TRBJ1-1, is EPEVTQTPSHQVTQMGQEVILRCVPISNHLYFYWYRQILGQKVEFLVSFYNNEISEKSEIFDDQFSVERPDGSNFTLKIRSTKLEDSAMYFCASTRRDREDTEAFFGQGTRLTVV.

This clone turned up a few times. V usage is TRBV29-1 and J usage is TRBJ1-3; D is perhaps TRBD1 (5 bases). This CDR3 contains 13 residues. Germline V gene data show CDR1 as SQVTM and CDR2 as ANQGSEA. V gave up 3 bases and J gave up 4 bases, with 10 bases separating them. As DNA, the CDR3 is TGCAGCGTTGACGCTGGGGCAGGAAACACCATATATTTT. It translates to CSVDAGAGNTIYF.

The chain joins TRBV7-2 to TRBJ1-3; D call uncertain. Germline V CDR1 and CDR2: SGHTA, FQGNSA. The germline V and J ends were trimmed by 1 base and 4 bases, with 8 bases remaining between them. The CDR3 is 14 amino acids. CDR3 DNA: TGTGCCAGCAGCTTAGTAGCCAGGGGAAACACCATATATTTT. It yields the protein CASSLVARGNTIYF.

This clone was recorded once. The chain employs TRBV15 and TRBJ1-3; 7 bases match TRBD1. Per germline, CDR1 LNHNV and CDR2 YYDKDF (reference sequence). There are 15 residues in the CDR3. With V trimmed by 5 bases and J by 0 bases, 4 bases remained unmatched. DNA of the CDR3: TGTGCCACCAGCCTGGACAGGCACTCTGGAAACACCATATATTTT. Protein sequence: CATSLDRHSGNTIYF.

The V and J genes are TRBV27 and TRBJ2-7, with D perhaps matching TRBD1 (6 bases). The CDR3 has 14 amino acids. Germline CDR1 MNHEY, CDR2 SMNVEV (reference sequence). Deletions cut 8 bases from V and 1 base from J, with 15 bases between. The CDR3 nucleotides are TGTGCCAGCGCCCACCAAACAGGGTCCTACGAGCAGTACTTC. Residues: CASAHQTGSYEQYF.

CDR3 in DNA: TGTGCCAGCAGCTTAACTCTGGATGAGCAGTTCTTC. This encodes CASSLTLDEQFF. V is TRBV7-3 and J is TRBJ2-1; D is unresolved. V lost 0 bases and J lost 8, with 5 bases in between. CDR3 length: 12 residues. Germline CDR1 is SGHTA and CDR2 is FQGTGA.

The J gene is TRBJ1-2, the V gene TRBV5-4, with TRBD1 matching over 8 bases. The CDR3 runs to 14 residues. Germline CDR1 and CDR2: SGHNT and YYREEE (reference sequence). With V trimmed by 6 bases and J by 4 bases, 8 bases remained unmatched. CDR3 nucleotide sequence: TGTGCCAGCACCAGCAGGGGGCGCGTCTATGGCTACACCTTC. Amino acid sequence: CASTSRGRVYGYTF.

This chain joins TRBV4-2 and TRBJ1-2; unclear D gene. The CDR3 is 15 amino acids. The V gene's germline CDR1 is LGHNA and CDR2 YNFKEQ. Trimming took 0 bases from V and 4 from J, leaving 12 bases between them. The CDR3 sequence: CASSQDSMGGYGYTF. CDR3 sequence (DNA): TGTGCCAGCAGCCAAGATTCGATGGGCGGCTATGGCTACACCTTC.

This chain joins TRBV2 and TRBJ1-4; TRBD1 matches 11 bases. With 10 bases clipped from V and 7 bases from J, the junction kept 8 bases outside the gene matches. Germline CDR1 reads SNHLY; CDR2 reads FYNNEI. The CDR3 has 14 residues. CDR3 nucleotide sequence: TGTGCCACCGTCCGGGACAGGGGGATTGAAAAACTGTTTTTT. It translates to CATVRDRGIEKLFF.